This T cell receptor beta chain came from a study of neoadjuvant anti-PD-1 for oral cavity cancer. Study details: Nivolumab at 3 mg/kg was mostly given biweekly, three to four doses, pre-surgery. Study-level findings and limits: Pretreatment Treg/Th17 ratio correlated inversely with post-treatment tumor clonality.

With respect to this clone: The antigen is undetermined.

Assay used: immunoSEQ multiplex PCR; TCRdb lists only in-frame clones, some missing. The sample carries tens of thousands of clones, 65% to 80% recorded once. V lost 0 bases to trimming and J lost 5 bases; unmatched junction nucleotides: 6. The germline V gene encodes CDR1 SGHTA and CDR2 FQGNSA. The CDR3 runs to 16 residues. This clonotype was sampled from a person aged 40-85 years with oral cavity squamous cell carcinoma. The chain employs TRBV7-2 and TRBJ2-2; TRBD1 matches at 7 bases. This specimen consisted of PBMCs, obtained before nivolumab (anti-PD-1) treatment. Here the CDR3 reads CASSLAAGTATGELFF. DNA for the CDR3: TGTGCCAGCAGCTTAGCTGCCGGGACAGCTACCGGGGAGCTGTTTTTT.